The TCR beta chain under discussion was sequenced for a study of response to subunit inactivated influenza vaccine. This clonotype was recorded a few times. The CDR3 extends over 14 amino acids. With 5 bases removed from V and 7 bases from J, the gap between germline ends came to 14 bases. One entry per CDR3 protein, called by TCRdb with MiXCR from the RT-PCR reads. Of about 530,000 distinct CDR3 sequences detected, 13% appear once; the ten largest clones hold 13%. The material was PBMCs from blood, obtained roughly 45 days after vaccination. J is TRBJ1-4 and V is TRBV12-3 or TRBV12-4; D is uncertain. The clonotype was recovered from a man in his fifties who received an inactivated influenza vaccine. The CDR3 reads CASSHGESSEKLFF. For the CDR3, the DNA is TGTGCCAGCAGTCACGGCGAGTCTAGTGAAAAACTGTTTTTT.